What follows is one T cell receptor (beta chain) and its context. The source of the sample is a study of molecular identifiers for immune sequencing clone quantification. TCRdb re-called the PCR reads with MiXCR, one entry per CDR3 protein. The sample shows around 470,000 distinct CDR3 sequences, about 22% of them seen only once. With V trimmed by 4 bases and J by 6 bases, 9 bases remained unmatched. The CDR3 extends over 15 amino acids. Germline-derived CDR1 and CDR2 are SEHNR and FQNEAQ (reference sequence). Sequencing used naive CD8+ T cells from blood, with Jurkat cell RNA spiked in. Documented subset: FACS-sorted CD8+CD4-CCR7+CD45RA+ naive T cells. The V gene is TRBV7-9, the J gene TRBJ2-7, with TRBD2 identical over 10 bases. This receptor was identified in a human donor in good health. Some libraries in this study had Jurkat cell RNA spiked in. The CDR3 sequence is CASSYPLAGRFEQYF. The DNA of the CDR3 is TGTGCCAGCAGCTACCCACTAGCGGGACGATTCGAGCAGTACTTC.